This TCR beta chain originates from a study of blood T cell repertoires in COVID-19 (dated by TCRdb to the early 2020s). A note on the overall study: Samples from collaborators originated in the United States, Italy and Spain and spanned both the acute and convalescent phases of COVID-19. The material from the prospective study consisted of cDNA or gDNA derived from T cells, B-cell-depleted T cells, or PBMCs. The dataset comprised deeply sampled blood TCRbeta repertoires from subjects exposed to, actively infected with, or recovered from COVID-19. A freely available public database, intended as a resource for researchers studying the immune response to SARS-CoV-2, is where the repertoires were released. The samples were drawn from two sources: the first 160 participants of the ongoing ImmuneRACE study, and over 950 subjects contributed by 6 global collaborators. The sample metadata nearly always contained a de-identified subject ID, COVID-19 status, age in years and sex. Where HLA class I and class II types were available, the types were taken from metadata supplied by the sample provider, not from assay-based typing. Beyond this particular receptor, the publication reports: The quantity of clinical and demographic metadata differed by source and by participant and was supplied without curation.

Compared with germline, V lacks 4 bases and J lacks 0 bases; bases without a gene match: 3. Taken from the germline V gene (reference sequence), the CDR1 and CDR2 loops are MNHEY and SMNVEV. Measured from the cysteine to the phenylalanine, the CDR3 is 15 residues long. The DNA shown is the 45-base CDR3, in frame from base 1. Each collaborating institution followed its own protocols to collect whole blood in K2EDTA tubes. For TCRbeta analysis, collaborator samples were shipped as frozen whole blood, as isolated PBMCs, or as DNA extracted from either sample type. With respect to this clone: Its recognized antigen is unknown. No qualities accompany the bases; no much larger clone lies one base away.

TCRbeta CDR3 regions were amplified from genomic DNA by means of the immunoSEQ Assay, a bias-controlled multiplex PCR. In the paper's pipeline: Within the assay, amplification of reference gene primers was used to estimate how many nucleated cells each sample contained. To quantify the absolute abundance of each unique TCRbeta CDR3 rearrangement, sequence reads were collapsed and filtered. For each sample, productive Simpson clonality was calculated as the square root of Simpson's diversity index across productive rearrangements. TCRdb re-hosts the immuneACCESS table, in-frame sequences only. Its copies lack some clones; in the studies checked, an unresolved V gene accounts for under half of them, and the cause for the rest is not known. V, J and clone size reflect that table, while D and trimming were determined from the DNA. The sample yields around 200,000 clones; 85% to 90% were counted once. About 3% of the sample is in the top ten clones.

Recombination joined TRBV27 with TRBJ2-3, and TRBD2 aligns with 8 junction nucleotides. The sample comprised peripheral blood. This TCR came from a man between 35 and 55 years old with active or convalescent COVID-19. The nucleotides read TGTGCCAGCAGTTCCCAGCGGGGGAGCACAGATACGCAGTATTTT. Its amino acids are CASSSQRGSTDTQYF.